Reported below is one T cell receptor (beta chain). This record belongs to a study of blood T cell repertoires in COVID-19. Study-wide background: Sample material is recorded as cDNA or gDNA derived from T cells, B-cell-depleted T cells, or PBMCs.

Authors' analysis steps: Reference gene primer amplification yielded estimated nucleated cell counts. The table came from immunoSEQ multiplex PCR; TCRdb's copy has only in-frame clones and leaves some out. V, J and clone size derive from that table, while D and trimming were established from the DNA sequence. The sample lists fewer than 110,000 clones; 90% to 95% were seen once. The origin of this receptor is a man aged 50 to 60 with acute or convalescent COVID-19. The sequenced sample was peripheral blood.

The CDR3 here is CASSGQGSNQPQHF. The CDR3 bases are TGTGCCAGTAGTGGACAGGGGAGCAATCAGCCCCAGCATTTT. The chain employs TRBV19 and TRBJ1-5, with TRBD1 matching over 9 bases. The junction had 0 bases not matched to a gene; V was cut back by 5 bases and J by 1 base. The CDR3 is 14 amino acids. Germline V CDR1 and CDR2: LNHDA, SQIVND (reference sequence).